This TCR beta chain was obtained from a study of T-cell memory formation after mild COVID-19. Whole-study context: There were largely donor-specific TCR clusters. General study points: Specificity for SARS-CoV-2 was not confirmed among the second-wave clones peaking on day 37.

Comment on this clonotype: Its antigen is as yet unknown.

MiXCR, applied by TCRdb to the 5' RACE reads, yields one record per CDR3 protein. Of about 110,000 distinct CDR3 sequences in the sample, 15% to 20% were seen once. The CDR3 covers 14 residues. V lost 4 bases to trimming and J lost 3 bases; unmatched junction nucleotides: 6. Germline CDR1 is SGDLS and CDR2 is YYNGEE. The chain links TRBV9 to TRBJ2-7; TRBD2 matches at 8 bases. The sequence was collected from a man aged 18 to 29 who had mild COVID-19 (a few samples of this study predate the infection). Cell type and time point are not known. Material: PBMCs or a T cell subset sorted from them (not recorded which). CDR3 in amino acids: CASSPGLAGYEQYF. In nucleotides, the CDR3 is TGTGCCAGCAGCCCAGGACTAGCAGGCTACGAGCAGTACTTC.